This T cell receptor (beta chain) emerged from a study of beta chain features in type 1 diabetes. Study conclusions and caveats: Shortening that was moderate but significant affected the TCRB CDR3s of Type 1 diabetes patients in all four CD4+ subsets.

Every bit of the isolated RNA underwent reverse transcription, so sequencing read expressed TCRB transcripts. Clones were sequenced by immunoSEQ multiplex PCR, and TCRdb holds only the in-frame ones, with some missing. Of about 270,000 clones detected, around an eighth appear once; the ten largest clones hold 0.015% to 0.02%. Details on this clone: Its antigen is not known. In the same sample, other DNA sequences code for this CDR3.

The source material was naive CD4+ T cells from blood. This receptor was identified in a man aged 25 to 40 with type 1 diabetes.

CDR3 in DNA: TGTGCCAGCAGCCCGGGTACGGCGAACACCGGGGAGCTGTTTTTT. Translation gives CASSPGTANTGELFF. This chain connects TRBV9 to TRBJ2-2, with D uncertain. CDR3 length: 15 residues. Germline V gene data show CDR1 as SGDLS and CDR2 as YYNGEE. V was cut by 4 bases and J by 0 bases, with 10 bases left in between.